Below, one T cell receptor beta chain is given with its context. V gave up 5 bases and J gave up 6 bases, with 11 bases separating them. The CDR3 is 13 amino acids. Germline V gives CDR1 MDHEN, CDR2 SYDVKM. The PCR used 60 Vbeta and 13 Jbeta primers. Libraries were prepared by immunoSEQ multiplex PCR; TCRdb keeps only in-frame clonotypes and omits some of them. Of fewer than 70,000 clones in the sample, 80% were seen once. The data are from a study of cytomegalovirus exposure and HLA in healthy donors. Study-level information: An earlier analysis identified 120 million or so unique TCR beta sequences in approximately 190 million T cells.

The TCR originated in a woman in her thirties or forties in good health and CMV-seronegative. The chain has TRBV28 and TRBJ1-5; D may be TRBD1 (5 bases). Sample: PBMCs. In DNA, the CDR3 is TGTGCCAGCAGTGGGGGGGGAATTCAGCCCCAGCATTTT. Translation: CASSGGGIQPQHF.